The following is a T cell receptor (beta chain) sequence with its context. Thyroid surgery was performed in patients who had received no treatment beforehand. This sample was included in a study of metastatic and nonmetastatic thyroid tumors. Germline-derived CDR1 and CDR2 are MNHEY and SMNVEV (reference sequence). Trimming took 1 base from V and 5 from J; bases not matched to a gene: 7. The CDR3 sequence is 16 residues long. TCRdb called clones again from the PCR reads with MiXCR. This sample yields roughly 12,000 clones, of which 38% are seen a single time; about 16% belongs to the top ten. The V gene is TRBV27, the J gene TRBJ2-2; the match to TRBD1 covers 7 bases. The source material was tumor tissue. The TCR originated in a female donor with papillary thyroid cancer or a benign thyroid nodule (not recorded which). Some clones in this sample may be carry-over from other donors' samples. The DNA for the CDR3 is TGTGCCAGCAGTTTATTAGAGACAGGGTGGACCGGGGAGCTGTTTTTT. Protein sequence: CASSLLETGWTGELFF.